This T cell receptor beta chain comes out of a study of OX40 agonist ivuxolimab in advanced cancers. Study details: Patients got intravenous ivuxolimab at 0.01 to 10 mg/kg every 2 weeks. The dose-escalation group included hepatocellular carcinoma, melanoma, renal cell carcinoma and head and neck cancer. Three patients, one with hepatocellular carcinoma and two with cutaneous melanoma, responded partially.

There are a few counts of this clone. The CDR3 covers 15 residues. CDR1 and CDR2 from the germline V gene are MDHEN and SYDVKM. Trimming shortened V by 2 bases and J by 5 bases, and 15 bases separated the two germline ends. TCRdb keeps only in-frame clones here, not all; method: immunoSEQ multiplex PCR. The table lists some 83,000 clones, more than 80% of them singletons. This TCR was recovered from an adult with an advanced solid tumor such as melanoma, head and neck, liver or kidney cancer. The chain recombines TRBV28 with TRBJ1-2, with no clear D. The material was CD4+ or CD8+ T cells sorted from blood, obtained in a trial of the OX40 agonist ivuxolimab. The CDR3: CASSLVGQRRYGYTF. The CDR3 coding sequence is TGTGCCAGCAGTTTAGTGGGTCAGCGGAGATATGGCTACACCTTC.